The 31 T cell receptor beta chains given below trace back to one sample, sequenced in a study of shared clonotypes between healthy human individuals. Profiled with immunoSEQ multiplex PCR; TCRdb holds only in-frame clones, not every one. The sample shows around 700,000 clones, 72% of them seen only once. The specimen was memory CD4+ T cells sorted from blood. This sample's subset: CD45RA-negative fraction. These receptor sequences come from a woman aged 25 to 39 in good health.

This clone is a singleton in its sample. In DNA, the CDR3 is TGTGCCAGCAGGTCGGGGGGATCGGGTACGCACGAGCAGTACTTC. Its translation: CASRSGGSGTHEQYF. J is TRBJ2-7 and V is TRBV6-5, with 7 bases fitting TRBD2. Germline CDR1 MNHEY, CDR2 SVGAGI. The CDR3 is made up of 15 amino acids. V lost 6 bases, J lost 5 bases, and 13 bases stayed unmatched.

The chain couples TRBV29-1 to TRBJ2-5; the match to TRBD2 covers 12 bases. The V segment lost 6 bases and the J segment 1 base; nucleotides outside the gene matches: 6. This CDR3 spans 15 amino acids. In germline, CDR1 is SQVTM, CDR2 ANQGSEA. The CDR3 bases are TGCAGCGTGCTAACTAGCGGGAGGACCCAAGAGACCCAGTACTTC. Its translation is CSVLTSGRTQETQYF.

CDR3 in DNA: TGTGCCGCCCGGGATAGCGGGAAAAACACCGGGGAGCTGTTTTTT. Protein sequence: CAARDSGKNTGELFF. The gene calls are TRBV10-3 and TRBJ2-2, with 8 bases matching TRBD2. V trimming: 11 bases; J trimming: 2 bases; junction bases outside the gene matches: 10. Germline V gene sequence: CDR1 ENHRY, CDR2 SYGVKD. CDR3 length equals 15 residues.

The rearrangement joins TRBV2 to TRBJ2-3; a possible D gene is TRBD1 (5 bases). The CDR3 covers 13 residues. Between the trimmed V and J ends, which lost 5 bases and 11 bases, there was a span of 17 bases. CDR1 is SNHLY and CDR2 is FYNNEI in the germline V gene. The CDR3 region has the DNA TGTGCCAGCAGTCCCCAGAAGGGGTACGGGCAGTATTTT. As protein: CASSPQKGYGQYF.

J is TRBJ2-1 and V is TRBV28; TRBD2 matches 12 bases. The CDR3 length is 15 residues. J was trimmed by 15 bases and V by 8 bases; bases with no gene match: 17. The germline V gene has CDR1 MDHEN and CDR2 SYDVKM. The CDR3 coding sequence is TGTGCCAGCCGCTCCGGGACACCGACTAGCGGGAGACTGTTCTTC. This sequence encodes CASRSGTPTSGRLFF. The full variable domain, rest sourced from reference TRBV28 and TRBJ2-1, is DVKVTQSSRYLVKRTGEKVFLECVQDMDHENMFWYRQDPGLGLRLIYFSYDVKMKEKGDIPEGYSVSREKKERFSLILESASTNQTSMYLCASRSGTPTSGRLFFGPGTRLTVL.

The V gene is TRBV20-1, the J gene TRBJ2-3; the D is unclear. V lost 6 bases, J lost 5 bases, and 9 bases lay in between. The CDR3 covers 11 residues. CDR1 is DFQATT and CDR2 is SNEGSKA in the germline V gene (reference sequence). CDR3: CSALRGDTQYF. The CDR3 DNA sequence: TGCAGTGCCCTCCGCGGAGATACGCAGTATTTT.

This clone was picked up a small number of times. This sample also contains other DNA sequences that code for the same CDR3. The chain combines TRBV28 with TRBJ1-1; 8 bases align to TRBD1. This CDR3 has 14 amino acids. Germline loops: CDR1 MDHEN, CDR2 SYDVKM. V gave up 4 bases and J gave up 7 bases; unmatched junction bases: 8. The CDR3 DNA reads as TGTGCCAGCAGTTCCGGACAGGGCGTCGGTGAAGCTTTCTTT. Translated, it gives CASSSGQGVGEAFF. The whole variable domain, filled in from reference TRBV28 and TRBJ1-1, reads DVKVTQSSRYLVKRTGEKVFLECVQDMDHENMFWYRQDPGLGLRLIYFSYDVKMKEKGDIPEGYSVSREKKERFSLILESASTNQTSMYLCASSSGQGVGEAFFGQGTRLTVV.

This clone was seen once. The junction does not match germline at one end; this may be a read error. The rearrangement joins TRBV6-1 to TRBJ1-4; possible D gene TRBD1, 5 bases. The CDR3 loop spans 14 amino acids. Germline V CDR1 and CDR2: MNHNS, SASEGT. The CDR3 nucleotides read TGTGCCAGCAGAGAGACAGCAACTAATGAAAACCTGTTTTTT. It specifies CASRETATNENLFF.

The CDR3 bases are TGTGCCACCAGCAGAGAAAAAGCACAAGAGACCCAGTACTTC. Translation gives CATSREKAQETQYF. The chain links TRBV15 to TRBJ2-5; no definite D call. The CDR3 has 14 amino acids. Germline V lookup: CDR1 LNHNV, CDR2 YYDKDF (reference sequence). Trimming took 0 bases from V and 2 from J, leaving 7 bases between them.

V and J are TRBV30 and TRBJ2-4; perhaps TRBD2 as D (5 bases). This CDR3 contains 13 residues. Germline V lookup: CDR1 GTSNPN, CDR2 SVGIG (reference sequence). Trimming took 2 bases from V and 0 from J, leaving 5 bases between them. In DNA, the CDR3 is TGTGCCTGGAGTCGGGGAGCCAAAAACATTCAGTACTTC. It translates to CAWSRGAKNIQYF. Variable domain in full (rest from reference TRBV30 and TRBJ2-4): SQTIHQWPATLVQPVGSPLSLECTVEGTSNPNLYWYRQAAGRGLQLLFYSVGIGQISSEVPQNLSASRPQDRQFILSSKKLLLSDSGFYLCAWSRGAKNIQYFGAGTRLSVL.

The genes are TRBV5-1 and TRBJ2-3; 9 bases agree with TRBD1. The trim removed 4 bases at V and 5 bases at J, leaving 5 bases unmatched. This CDR3 has 14 amino acids. CDR1 and CDR2 from the germline V gene are SGHRS and YFSETQ. CDR3 nucleotide sequence: TGCGCCAGCAGCCTGGACAGGGGATTAGATACGCAGTATTTT. Residues: CASSLDRGLDTQYF.

V gene TRBV5-1 combines with J gene TRBJ1-4, with 8 bases matching TRBD1. Germline V gives CDR1 SGHRS, CDR2 YFSETQ. With 7 bases clipped from V and 3 bases from J, the junction kept 5 bases outside the gene matches. There are 14 residues in the CDR3. Here the CDR3 reads CASGRTGPNEKLFF. The CDR3 DNA reads TGCGCCAGCGGAAGGACAGGGCCTAATGAAAAACTGTTTTTT.

This clone turned up a few times. This chain uses TRBV4-2 with TRBJ2-3; TRBD1 might be the D (5 bases). The CDR3 contains 16 residues. Germline V gene data show CDR1 as LGHNA and CDR2 as YNFKEQ. With 3 bases removed from V and 2 bases from J, the gap between germline ends came to 15 bases. CDR3 nucleotide sequence: TGTGCCAGCAGCCAGGGGCGGCCTTACTACACAGATACGCAGTATTTT. Translation gives CASSQGRPYYTDTQYF.

The chain links TRBV30 to TRBJ1-5; 8 bases line up with TRBD1. This CDR3 is built from 13 residues. CDR1 is GTSNPN and CDR2 is SVGIG in the germline V gene (reference sequence). Trimming took 4 bases from V and 11 from J; bases not matched to a gene: 10. The CDR3 nucleotides read TGTGCCTGGACGGGACAGGTGGGCTCGGCCCAGCATTTT. The encoded protein is CAWTGQVGSAQHF. Full variable domain (remainder filled in from reference TRBV30 and TRBJ1-5): SQTIHQWPATLVQPVGSPLSLECTVEGTSNPNLYWYRQAAGRGLQLLFYSVGIGQISSEVPQNLSASRPQDRQFILSSKKLLLSDSGFYLCAWTGQVGSAQHFGDGTRLSIL.

V usage is TRBV18 and J usage is TRBJ1-2; possible D gene TRBD1, 6 bases. The length of the CDR3 is 16 residues. The germline gives CDR1 KGHSH, CDR2 LQKENI. V was trimmed by 4 bases and J by 6 bases, leaving 21 bases between them. As DNA, the CDR3 is TGTGCCAGCTCACTAACCCACTTACAGGGTACCCATGGCTACACCTTC. Its protein is CASSLTHLQGTHGYTF.

This clone was counted many times. V usage is TRBV5-6 and J usage is TRBJ2-5, with 9 nucleotides matching TRBD2. Germline values: CDR1 SGHDT, CDR2 YYEEEE. With V trimmed by 4 bases and J by 2 bases, 15 bases remained unmatched. This CDR3 region has 18 residues. The chain's CDR3 is CASSPAPWTSEIQETQYF. The DNA of the CDR3 is TGTGCCAGCAGCCCGGCCCCTTGGACTAGCGAAATACAAGAGACCCAGTACTTC.

The V gene is TRBV9, the J gene TRBJ2-7; the D gene is possibly TRBD1 (6 bases). In germline, CDR1 is SGDLS, CDR2 YYNGEE. The V gene lost 0 bases and the J gene lost 7 bases, with 14 bases spanning the gap. The CDR3 runs to 14 residues. The CDR3 protein is CASSVVGTPWEQYF. The CDR3 DNA reads TGTGCCAGCAGCGTAGTAGGGACACCGTGGGAGCAGTACTTC.

This clone has just a few counts. This same CDR3 is encoded by further DNA sequences in the sample. The J gene is TRBJ2-1, the V gene TRBV5-1; TRBD2 matches at 7 bases. Germline CDR1 SGHRS, CDR2 YFSETQ. V trimming: 1 base; J trimming: 0 bases; junction bases outside the gene matches: 1. The CDR3 has 15 residues. The CDR3 nucleotides are TGCGCCAGCAGCTTGACTAGCGCCTCCTACAATGAGCAGTTCTTC. Translated, it gives CASSLTSASYNEQFF.

The chain carries TRBV18 and TRBJ1-2; no clear D. This CDR3 has 13 amino acids. Germline loops: CDR1 KGHSH, CDR2 LQKENI. V was cut by 4 bases and J by 2 bases, with 8 bases left in between. The CDR3 coding sequence is TGTGCCAGCTCACAGGGTACAAACTATGGCTACACCTTC. Translating gives CASSQGTNYGYTF. Complete variable domain (other parts from reference TRBV18 and TRBJ1-2): NAGVMQNPRHLVRRRGQEARLRCSPMKGHSHVYWYRQLPEEGLKFMVYLQKENIIDESGMPKERFSAEFPKEGPSILRIQQVVRGDSAAYFCASSQGTNYGYTFGSGTRLTVV.

This clone was counted many times. The chain recombines TRBV9 with TRBJ1-1; no clear D. Trimming cost V 0 bases and J 4 bases, with 13 bases left between them. The V gene's germline CDR1 is SGDLS and CDR2 YYNGEE. This CDR3 region has 15 residues. The CDR3 coding sequence is TGTGCCAGCAGCGTAGTCGAAGGGAGCGGCACTGAAGCTTTCTTT. This translates into CASSVVEGSGTEAFF.

The rearrangement joins TRBV19 to TRBJ2-7, with 8 bases fitting TRBD1. This CDR3 has 12 residues. V trimming: 7 bases; J trimming: 2 bases; junction bases outside the gene matches: 1. Germline V gives CDR1 LNHDA, CDR2 SQIVND (reference sequence). CDR3: CASMDRAYEQYF. CDR3 sequence (DNA): TGTGCCAGTATGGACAGGGCCTACGAGCAGTACTTC.

This clone was detected ten times or more. The J gene is TRBJ2-5, the V gene TRBV11-2, with D unresolved. CDR3 size: 11 residues. In germline, CDR1 is SGHAT, CDR2 FQNNGV. The V gene lost 7 bases and the J gene lost 1 base, with 4 bases spanning the gap. DNA for the CDR3: TGTGCCAGCACGGCCCAAGAGACCCAGTACTTC. Its translation is CASTAQETQYF.

This clone was counted once. The chain combines TRBV5-1 with TRBJ2-1; D might be TRBD1 (5 bases). Germline CDR1 reads SGHRS; CDR2 reads YFSETQ. This CDR3 comprises 15 residues. Trimming removed 1 base at V and 3 bases at J, with 11 bases between. CDR3 loop: CASSLSLQGYNEQFF. The DNA for the CDR3 is TGCGCCAGCAGCTTGTCTCTGCAGGGCTACAATGAGCAGTTCTTC.

The chain recombines TRBV7-8 with TRBJ2-7, with 7 bases aligning to TRBD2. Germline loops: CDR1 SGHVS, CDR2 FQNEAQ. This CDR3 is built from 17 residues. Trimming removed 3 bases from V and 0 bases from J; junction bases left unmatched: 11. This chain's CDR3 is CASSFRGRREGSYEQYF. The CDR3 DNA follows: TGTGCCAGCAGCTTCCGGGGACGCAGGGAGGGCTCCTACGAGCAGTACTTC.

This chain uses TRBV6-1 with TRBJ2-1, with 7 bases matching TRBD2. Trimming removed 8 bases from V and 6 bases from J; junction bases left unmatched: 10. This CDR3 has 14 residues. The germline V gene has CDR1 MNHNS and CDR2 SASEGT. The CDR3 loop is CASQSSGMINEQFF. The CDR3 DNA reads TGTGCCAGCCAGTCCAGCGGGATGATCAATGAGCAGTTCTTC.

The chain uses TRBV6-5 and TRBJ2-7; 7 bases line up with TRBD1. The germline gives CDR1 MNHEY, CDR2 SVGAGI. The CDR3 spans 14 residues. Trimming at V came to 4 bases and at J to 0 bases, leaving 3 bases not matched to a gene. The CDR3 loop is CASSSDRLSYEQYF. Written as DNA, the CDR3 is TGTGCCAGCAGTTCGGACAGGCTCTCCTACGAGCAGTACTTC.

This clone was found once. The J gene is TRBJ2-7, the V gene TRBV29-1, with 8 bases identical to TRBD1. The CDR3 extends over 15 amino acids. J was trimmed by 3 bases and V by 0 bases; bases with no gene match: 7. CDR1 SQVTM and CDR2 ANQGSEA come from the germline V gene. The CDR3 region is CSVEDRQGSHYEQYF. For the CDR3, the DNA is TGCAGCGTTGAAGATCGACAGGGGTCTCACTACGAGCAGTACTTC.

V and J are TRBV9 and TRBJ2-7; the match to TRBD2 covers 14 bases. From germline, CDR1 is SGDLS and CDR2 YYNGEE. The CDR3 sequence is 15 residues long. V gave up 3 bases and J gave up 7 bases; unmatched junction bases: 6. The CDR3 bases are TGTGCCAGCAGCGAGGGGACTAGCGGGGGCTTGGAGCAGTACTTC. Translation: CASSEGTSGGLEQYF.

CDR3 amino acids: CASSLEGGREKLFF. CDR3 sequence (DNA): TGTGCCAGCAGCTTGGAAGGGGGACGGGAAAAACTGTTTTTT. This rearrangement joins TRBV5-4 to TRBJ1-4, with a tentative D call TRBD1 (6 bases). This CDR3 has 14 residues. The germline V and J ends were trimmed by 0 bases and 8 bases, with 11 bases remaining between them. Per germline, CDR1 SGHNT and CDR2 YYREEE (reference sequence). The entire variable domain, with the rest obtained from reference TRBV5-4 and TRBJ1-4, is as follows: ETGVTQSPTHLIKTRGQQVTLRCSSQSGHNTVSWYQQALGQGPQFIFQYYREEENGRGNFPPRFSGLQFPNYSSELNVNALELDDSALYLCASSLEGGREKLFFGSGTQLSVL.

This chain connects TRBV20-1 to TRBJ1-2; D gene unclear. V was trimmed by 3 bases and J by 8 bases, leaving 10 bases between them. This CDR3 comprises 11 residues. Germline lookup yields CDR1 DFQATT and CDR2 SNEGSKA (reference sequence). CDR3 amino acids: CSARSRSGYTF. DNA of the CDR3: TGCAGTGCTAGGTCTAGGTCCGGCTACACCTTC.

Only a few counts were recorded for this clone. V and J are TRBV7-2 and TRBJ2-2; perhaps TRBD2 as D (5 bases). CDR3 length: 14 residues. Germline CDR1 and CDR2: SGHTA and FQGNSA. With 5 bases removed from V and 9 bases from J, the gap between germline ends came to 16 bases. The CDR3 nucleotides read TGTGCCAGCAGCCCTAGGTTGCGGGCGAGGGAGCTGTTTTTT. Translation gives CASSPRLRARELFF. Complete variable domain (other parts from reference TRBV7-2 and TRBJ2-2): GAGVSQSPSNKVTEKGKDVELRCDPISGHTALYWYRQSLGQGLEFLIYFQGNSAPDKSGLPSDRFSAERTGGSVSTLTIQRTQQEDSAVYLCASSPRLRARELFFGEGSRLTVL.